The clone carrying this TCR beta chain was observed many times. The data belong to a study of T cells in Graves' hyperthyroidism and ophthalmopathy. Across the study: Peripheral blood was collected at initial diagnosis, before any treatment.

Authors of the study amplified TCR beta CDR3 regions from RNA transcripts. Initially, a first-round RT-PCR of the TCR CDR3 employed the HTBI primer set. A single record per CDR3 protein comes from TCRdb applying MiXCR to the multiplex PCR reads. Here the sample spans nearly 600,000 distinct CDR3 sequences, approximately 14% being singletons. The germline V gene has CDR1 DFQATT and CDR2 SNEGSKA (reference sequence). CDR3 length: 12 amino acids. V lost 5 bases and J 0 bases, leaving 7 bases between the germline ends. This receptor was taken from a young woman with Graves' ophthalmopathy. Material for sequencing was blood. This sequence joins TRBV20-1 and TRBJ1-1; D is uncertain. The CDR3 region has the DNA TGCAGTGCTGGGTGGGTGAACACTGAAGCTTTCTTT. This sequence encodes CSAGWVNTEAFF.